This note documents a single T cell receptor (beta chain) sequence. This record comes from a study of blood T cell repertoires in COVID-19. At the level of the study: Spain, Italy and the United States supplied samples that represented acute and convalescent COVID-19. From T cells, B-cell-depleted T cells, or PBMCs came the material, which was cDNA or gDNA.

This CDR3 region has 10 residues. In germline, CDR1 is DFQATT, CDR2 SNEGSKA (reference sequence). V was shortened by 5 bases and J by 10 bases, with 11 bases between the two germline ends. Authors' methods: From reference gene primer amplification, estimates of nucleated cell counts were derived. The table came from immunoSEQ multiplex PCR; TCRdb's copy has only in-frame clones and leaves some out. V, J and clone size reflect that table, while D and trimming were determined from the DNA. The sample consists of approximately 240,000 clones, roughly three quarters of them appearing once. Sequencing was carried out using peripheral blood. The rearrangement links TRBV20-1 to TRBJ1-1; D remains ambiguous. The TCR sequence derives from a middle-aged woman with active or convalescent COVID-19. The CDR3 loop is CSAGIEVAFF. CDR3 nucleotides: TGCAGTGCTGGCATTGAGGTAGCTTTCTTT.